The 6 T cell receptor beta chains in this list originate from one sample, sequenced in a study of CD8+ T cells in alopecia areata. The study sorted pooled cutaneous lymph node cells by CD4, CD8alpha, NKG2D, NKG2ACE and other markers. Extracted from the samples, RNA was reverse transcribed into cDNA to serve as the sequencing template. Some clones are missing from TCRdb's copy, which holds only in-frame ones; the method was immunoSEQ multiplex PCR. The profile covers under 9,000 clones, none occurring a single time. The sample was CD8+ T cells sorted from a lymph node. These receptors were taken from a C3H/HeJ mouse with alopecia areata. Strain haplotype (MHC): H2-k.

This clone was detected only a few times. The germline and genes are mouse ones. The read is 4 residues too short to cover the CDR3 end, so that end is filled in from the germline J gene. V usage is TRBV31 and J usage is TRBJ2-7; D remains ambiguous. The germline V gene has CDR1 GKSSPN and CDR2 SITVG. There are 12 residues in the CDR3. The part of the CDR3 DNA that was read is TGTGCCTGGAGTCTATCGAGGGAT. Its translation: CAWSLSRD. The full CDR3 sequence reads CAWSLSRDEQYF. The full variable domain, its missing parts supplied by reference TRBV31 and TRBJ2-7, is AQTIHQWPVAEIKAVGSPLSLGCTIKGKSSPNLYWYWQATGGTLQQLFYSITVGQVESVVQLNLSASRPKDDQFILSTEKLLLSHSGFYLCAWSLSRDEQYFGPGTRLTVL.

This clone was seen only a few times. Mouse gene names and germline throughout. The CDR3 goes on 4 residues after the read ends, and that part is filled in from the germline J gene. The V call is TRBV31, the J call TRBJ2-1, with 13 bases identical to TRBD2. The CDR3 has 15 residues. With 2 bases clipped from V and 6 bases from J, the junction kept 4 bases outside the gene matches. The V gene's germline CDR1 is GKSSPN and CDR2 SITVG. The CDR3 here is CAWSFGTGGGAEQFF. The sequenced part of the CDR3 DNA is TGTGCCTGGAGTTTCGGGACTGGGGGGGGTGCT. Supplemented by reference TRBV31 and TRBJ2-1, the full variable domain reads AQTIHQWPVAEIKAVGSPLSLGCTIKGKSSPNLYWYWQATGGTLQQLFYSITVGQVESVVQLNLSASRPKDDQFILSTEKLLLSHSGFYLCAWSFGTGGGAEQFFGPGTRLTVL.

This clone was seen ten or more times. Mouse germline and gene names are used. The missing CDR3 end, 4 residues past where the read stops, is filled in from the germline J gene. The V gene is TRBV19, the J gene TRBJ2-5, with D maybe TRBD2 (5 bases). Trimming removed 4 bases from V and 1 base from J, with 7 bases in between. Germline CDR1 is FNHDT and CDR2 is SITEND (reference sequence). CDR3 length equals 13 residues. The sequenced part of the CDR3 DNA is TGTGCCAGCAGTTGGGGTCACCAAGAC. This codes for CASSWGHQD. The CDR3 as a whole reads CASSWGHQDTQYF.

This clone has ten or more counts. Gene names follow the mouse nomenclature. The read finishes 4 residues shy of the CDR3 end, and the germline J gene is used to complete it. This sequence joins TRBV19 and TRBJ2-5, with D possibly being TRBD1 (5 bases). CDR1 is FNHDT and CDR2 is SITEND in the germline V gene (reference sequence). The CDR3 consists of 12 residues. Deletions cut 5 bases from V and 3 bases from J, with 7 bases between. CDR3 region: CASRDIQDTQYF. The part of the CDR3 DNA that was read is TGTGCCAGCAGGGACATTCAAGAC.

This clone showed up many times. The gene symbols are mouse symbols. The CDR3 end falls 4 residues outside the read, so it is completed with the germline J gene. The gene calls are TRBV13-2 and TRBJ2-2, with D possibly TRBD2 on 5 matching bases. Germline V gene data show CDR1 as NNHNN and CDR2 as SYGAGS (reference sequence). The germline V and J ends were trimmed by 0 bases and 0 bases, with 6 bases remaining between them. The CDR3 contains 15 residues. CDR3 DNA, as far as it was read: TGTGCCAGCGGTGATGTGGGGACAAACACCGGG. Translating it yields CASGDVGTNTG. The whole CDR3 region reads CASGDVGTNTGQLYF.

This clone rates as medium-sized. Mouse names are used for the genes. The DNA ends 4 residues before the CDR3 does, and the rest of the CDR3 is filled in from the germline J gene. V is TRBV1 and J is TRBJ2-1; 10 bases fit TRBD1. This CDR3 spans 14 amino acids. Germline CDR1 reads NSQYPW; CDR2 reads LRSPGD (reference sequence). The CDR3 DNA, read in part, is TGCACCTGCAGTGCACCGGGACAGGGGGCT. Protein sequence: CTCSAPGQGA. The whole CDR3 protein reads CTCSAPGQGAEQFF. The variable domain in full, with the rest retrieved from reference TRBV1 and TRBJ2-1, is VTLLEQNPRWRLVPRGQAVNLRCILKNSQYPWMSWYQQDLQKQLQWLFTLRSPGDKEVKSLPGADYLATRVTDTELRLQVANMSQGRTLYCTCSAPGQGAEQFFGPGTRLTVL.